The next 32 T cell receptor beta chains were all read from a single sample in a study of blood T cell repertoires in COVID-19. The protocol was immunoSEQ multiplex PCR, while the TCRdb copy is restricted to in-frame clones and leaves out a portion. Of under 200,000 clones in the sample, 70% to 90% were seen once. The source material was peripheral blood. The origin of the receptors is a woman aged 80 or older with COVID-19, enrolled during active disease.

This chain links TRBV5-6 with TRBJ2-3; D remains ambiguous. Trimming cost V 1 base and J 7 bases, with 4 bases left between them. The CDR3 spans 11 residues. Germline V CDR1 and CDR2: SGHDT, YYEEEE. The CDR3: CASSLRYTQYF. CDR3 nucleotides: TGTGCCAGCAGCTTGCGGTATACGCAGTATTTT.

This clone is a singleton in its sample. The chain recombines TRBV7-9 with TRBJ1-5, with 12 bases lining up with TRBD1. This CDR3 has 16 residues. The germline CDR1 and CDR2 sequences are SEHNR and FQNEAQ (reference sequence). J lost 6 bases, V lost 3 bases, and 6 bases had no gene match. The CDR3 here is CASSFTGQGASQPQHF. For the CDR3, the DNA is TGTGCCAGCAGCTTCACGGGACAGGGGGCTAGTCAGCCCCAGCATTTT.

This rearrangement joins TRBV19 to TRBJ2-7, with TRBD1 matching 9 bases. The CDR3 is 16 residues long. J gave up 2 bases and V 8 bases, and 13 bases lay outside the gene matches. Germline-derived CDR1 and CDR2 are LNHDA and SQIVND (reference sequence). CDR3 nucleotide sequence: TGTGCCAGTCGAGGGGAAGGACAGGGGCGGACCTACGAGCAGTACTTC. Translated: CASRGEGQGRTYEQYF.

The CDR3 DNA follows: TGTGCCAGCAGTGCCAGACTAACCGGGACAGGGGCCGGGGAGCTGTTTTTT. This encodes CASSARLTGTGAGELFF. The chain uses TRBV6-1 and TRBJ2-2; 10 bases are shared with TRBD1. The CDR3 extends over 17 amino acids. V was clipped by 4 bases and J by 6 bases; unmatched bases: 11. Germline CDR1 and CDR2: MNHNS and SASEGT.

The CDR3: CSVGASHEQFF. The CDR3 nucleotides are TGCAGCGTTGGGGCCAGTCATGAGCAGTTCTTC. The J gene is TRBJ2-1, the V gene TRBV29-1; no clear D. Between the trimmed V and J ends, which lost 4 bases and 8 bases, there was a span of 9 bases. This CDR3 has 11 amino acids. The germline gives CDR1 SQVTM, CDR2 ANQGSEA.

V is TRBV7-2 and J is TRBJ1-1; 7 nucleotides line up with TRBD1. This CDR3 is built from 14 residues. Per germline, CDR1 SGHTA and CDR2 FQGNSA. After removal of 5 bases from V and 1 base from J, the junction contained 4 bases not matched to a gene. CDR3 DNA: TGTGCCAGCAGCACAAGACAGGGGAACACTGAAGCTTTCTTT. Its protein product is CASSTRQGNTEAFF.

This chain connects TRBV5-1 to TRBJ1-1; tentative D call: TRBD1 (5 bases). Germline V gives CDR1 SGHRS, CDR2 YFSETQ. Trimming removed 3 bases from V and 0 bases from J, with 12 bases in between. The CDR3 is 15 residues long. The CDR3 DNA sequence: TGCGCCAGCAGCTGGGGGGGAGCCTTGAACACTGAAGCTTTCTTT. Translated, it gives CASSWGGALNTEAFF.

V gene TRBV19 combines with J gene TRBJ2-5; D is ambiguous. Deletions cut 3 bases from V and 0 bases from J, with 5 bases between. CDR3 length: 13 amino acids. In germline, CDR1 is LNHDA, CDR2 SQIVND (reference sequence). CDR3 sequence reads: CASSMGNQETQYF. CDR3 DNA: TGTGCCAGTAGTATGGGCAACCAAGAGACCCAGTACTTC.

A single count supports this clone. The rearrangement joins TRBV2 to TRBJ1-1; D remains ambiguous. Deletions cut 6 bases from V and 8 bases from J, with 13 bases between. This CDR3 region has 12 residues. Germline CDR1 and CDR2: SNHLY and FYNNEI. The CDR3, as DNA: TGTGCCAGCAGCCCTCTTTTTGGCGAAGCTTTCTTT. Protein: CASSPLFGEAFF. Looking up the rest from reference TRBV2 and TRBJ1-1 gives the full variable domain: EPEVTQTPSHQVTQMGQEVILRCVPISNHLYFYWYRQILGQKVEFLVSFYNNEISEKSEIFDDQFSVERPDGSNFTLKIRSTKLEDSAMYFCASSPLFGEAFFGQGTRLTVV.

The genes are TRBV6-5 and TRBJ2-3, with no clear D. The CDR3 has 13 amino acids. Looked up from germline, CDR1 is MNHEY and CDR2 is SVGAGI. Deletions cut 6 bases from V and 7 bases from J, with 14 bases between. The CDR3: CASSKLPANTQYF. The CDR3 nucleotides are TGTGCCAGCAGCAAGCTACCTGCGAATACGCAGTATTTT.

Concerning this clone itself: Other DNA sequences of this sample code for an identical CDR3. V is TRBV9 and J is TRBJ2-1, with TRBD2 matching over 8 bases. CDR1 and CDR2 (germline): SGDLS, YYNGEE. CDR3 length equals 13 residues. With V trimmed by 2 bases and J by 7 bases, 2 bases remained unmatched. CDR3 bases: TGTGCCAGCAGCGTCGCTAGCGGGAATGAGCAGTTCTTC. It encodes CASSVASGNEQFF.

The V call is TRBV6-1, the J call TRBJ1-5; D is unclear. The CDR3 loop spans 15 amino acids. Trimming shortened V by 2 bases and J by 0 bases, and 8 bases separated the two germline ends. In germline, CDR1 is MNHNS, CDR2 SASEGT. The DNA for the CDR3 is TGTGCCAGCAGTGAATATCAGTATAGCAATCAGCCCCAGCATTTT. The encoded protein is CASSEYQYSNQPQHF.

The chain carries TRBV3-1 (or the pseudogene TRBV3-2) and TRBJ2-5; possible D gene TRBD1, 5 bases. Germline lookup yields CDR1 LGHDT and CDR2 YNNKEL (reference sequence). V was shortened by 8 bases and J by 4 bases, with 11 bases between the two germline ends. The CDR3 is made up of 12 amino acids. The CDR3: CASQGGAETQYF. The CDR3 nucleotides read TGTGCCAGCCAGGGTGGTGCAGAGACCCAGTACTTC.

The chain joins TRBV7-6 to TRBJ2-7, with TRBD1 matching 7 bases. The CDR3 runs to 14 residues. The germline V gene encodes CDR1 SGHVS and CDR2 FNYEAQ. V lost 4 bases and J lost 2; bases outside the gene matches: 5. The CDR3 coding sequence is TGTGCCAGCAGCTCAGGAACAGGGGCCTACGAGCAGTACTTC. It translates to CASSSGTGAYEQYF.

This chain uses TRBV5-1 with TRBJ1-2, with 9 bases identical to TRBD1. CDR3 length: 15 residues. Germline CDR1 is SGHRS and CDR2 is YFSETQ. With V trimmed by 5 bases and J by 4 bases, 9 bases remained unmatched. Here the CDR3 DNA reads TGCGCCAGCAGACCAGCCGGGACAGGGACCTATGGCTACACCTTC. It is translated as CASRPAGTGTYGYTF.

This clone was detected once. The chain is built from TRBV10-2 and TRBJ2-7; no clear D. CDR3 size: 11 residues. Per the germline V gene, CDR1 is WSHSY and CDR2 is SAAADI. Trimming stripped 3 bases from V and 5 bases from J, with 5 bases between. CDR3 amino acids: CASSETNEQYF. CDR3 DNA sequence: TGCGCCAGCAGTGAAACAAACGAGCAGTACTTC.

The chain carries TRBV9 and TRBJ1-4; maybe TRBD1 (6 bases). This CDR3 is built from 14 residues. The germline CDR1 and CDR2 sequences are SGDLS and YYNGEE. V dropped 6 bases and J dropped 5 bases, with 14 bases sitting between them. The CDR3 is CASTPTGQNEKLFF. The CDR3, as DNA: TGTGCCAGCACCCCAACCGGACAGAATGAAAAACTGTTTTTT. The whole variable domain, filled in from reference TRBV9 and TRBJ1-4, reads DSGVTQTPKHLITATGQRVTLRCSPRSGDLSVYWYQQSLDQGLQFLIQYYNGEERAKGNILERFSAQQFPDLHSELNLSSLELGDSALYFCASTPTGQNEKLFFGSGTQLSVL.

The chain links TRBV19 to TRBJ1-3; weak D call: TRBD1 (5 bases). CDR3 length equals 15 residues. The germline V gene has CDR1 LNHDA and CDR2 SQIVND (reference sequence). The V and J ends lost 7 bases and 1 base respectively, with 14 bases between them. This CDR3 reads CASTTGGFSGNTIYF. DNA of the CDR3: TGTGCCAGTACAACAGGTGGTTTTTCTGGAAACACCATATATTTT.

The gene calls are TRBV5-1 and TRBJ2-7; 11 nucleotides align to TRBD2. Per germline, CDR1 SGHRS and CDR2 YFSETQ. Trimming took 0 bases from V and 6 from J; bases not matched to a gene: 5. The CDR3 has 15 residues. The CDR3 is CASSLGPSGGSEQYF. The CDR3 DNA sequence: TGCGCCAGCAGCTTGGGTCCTAGCGGGGGGAGCGAGCAGTACTTC.

The V gene is TRBV6-5, the J gene TRBJ1-2; 10 bases map to TRBD1. Germline V gene data show CDR1 as MNHEY and CDR2 as SVGAGI. This CDR3 comprises 15 residues. With V trimmed by 7 bases and J by 4 bases, 9 bases remained unmatched. CDR3 nucleotide sequence: TGTGCCAGCATCTCCGGGACAGGGGCTGGCTATGGCTACACCTTC. Translated: CASISGTGAGYGYTF.

This chain joins TRBV13 and TRBJ1-3, with D hard to call. Trimming took off 6 bases at V and 0 bases at J, with 9 bases between the two ends. Germline V gene lookup returns CDR1 PRHDT and CDR2 FYEKMQ (reference sequence). The length of the CDR3 is 14 residues. In nucleotides, the CDR3 is TGTGCCAGCAGTTCTCCCGGCTCTGGAAACACCATATATTTT. This codes for CASSSPGSGNTIYF.

The chain recombines TRBV7-2 with TRBJ1-2, with D hard to call. CDR1 is SGHTA and CDR2 is FQGNSA in the germline V gene. This CDR3 spans 14 amino acids. Trimming pared 4 bases from V and 1 base from J, leaving 10 bases between. This chain's CDR3 is CASSSLTDNYGYTF. The DNA of the CDR3 is TGTGCCAGCAGCTCTCTGACTGATAACTATGGCTACACCTTC.

CDR3 DNA sequence: TGTGCCAGTAGTATCGGAGGAGGTGAAGCTTTCTTT. Encoded protein: CASSIGGGEAFF. This sequence joins TRBV19 and TRBJ1-1, with D unresolved. The CDR3 extends over 12 amino acids. Deletions cut 3 bases from V and 7 bases from J, with 9 bases between. Germline CDR1 is LNHDA and CDR2 is SQIVND (reference sequence).

V gene TRBV29-1 combines with J gene TRBJ2-3, with 7 bases identical to TRBD1. J lost 3 bases, V lost 7 bases, and 10 bases had no gene match. The CDR3 loop spans 14 amino acids. Per germline, CDR1 SQVTM and CDR2 ANQGSEA. The CDR3 sequence: CSAAKVRGTDTQYF. Here the CDR3 DNA reads TGCAGCGCCGCGAAAGTCAGGGGGACAGATACGCAGTATTTT.

The V call is TRBV29-1, the J call TRBJ1-5; 7 nucleotides line up with TRBD1. J gave up 10 bases and V 4 bases, and 10 bases lay outside the gene matches. CDR1 SQVTM and CDR2 ANQGSEA come from the germline V gene. There are 13 residues in the CDR3. Written as DNA, the CDR3 is TGCAGCGTTGTGACAGGGTTCGATAAACCCCAGCATTTT. Protein product: CSVVTGFDKPQHF.

The chain carries TRBV7-3 and TRBJ2-5; D is unresolved. The ends were cut back, 2 bases at V and 2 bases at J, with 6 bases in the middle. CDR1 is SGHTA, CDR2 FQGTGA, per germline. This CDR3 is built from 13 residues. The CDR3 coding sequence is TGTGCCAGCAGCTTATCCGCGCAAGAGACCCAGTACTTC. Its translation: CASSLSAQETQYF.

The chain is built from TRBV5-1 and TRBJ2-5; 10 bases are a match to TRBD2. V was clipped by 4 bases and J by 5 bases; unmatched bases: 11. Germline V gives CDR1 SGHRS, CDR2 YFSETQ. The CDR3 consists of 16 residues. As DNA, the CDR3 is TGCGCCAGCAGCCTTGGACTAGCGGAACTGGGGGAGACCCAGTACTTC. Its protein is CASSLGLAELGETQYF. The entire variable domain, with the rest obtained from reference TRBV5-1 and TRBJ2-5, is as follows: KAGVTQTPRYLIKTRGQQVTLSCSPISGHRSVSWYQQTPGQGLQFLFEYFSETQRNKGNFPGRFSGRQFSNSRSEMNVSTLELGDSALYLCASSLGLAELGETQYFGPGTRLLVL.

This clone came up once. The V and J genes are TRBV3-1 (or the pseudogene TRBV3-2) and TRBJ1-6; no firm D call. Trimming took off 3 bases at V and 10 bases at J, with 13 bases between the two ends. Per the germline V gene, CDR1 is LGHDT and CDR2 is YNNKEL (reference sequence). The CDR3 runs 14 residues. In DNA, the CDR3 is TGTGCCAGCAGCCATGAAGGGAGTAGCTCACCCCTCCACTTT. Amino acid sequence: CASSHEGSSSPLHF.

V usage is TRBV10-1 and J usage is TRBJ2-7; D is uncertain. With 5 bases removed from V and 1 base from J, the gap between germline ends came to 12 bases. Germline V gene lookup returns CDR1 WNHNN and CDR2 SYGVQD (reference sequence). The CDR3 covers 14 residues. The CDR3 DNA reads TGCGCCAGCAGTACTTCTACCCCTTCCTACGAGCAGTACTTC. Residues: CASSTSTPSYEQYF.

V gene TRBV6-6 combines with J gene TRBJ1-5; a weak D match, TRBD1 (5 bases). Germline values: CDR1 MNHNY, CDR2 SVGAGI (reference sequence). V was shortened by 0 bases and J by 7 bases, with 13 bases between the two germline ends. The CDR3 loop spans 15 amino acids. CDR3 sequence reads: CASSYSMEGTQPQHF. In DNA, the CDR3 is TGTGCCAGCAGTTACTCGATGGAGGGGACCCAGCCCCAGCATTTT.

This clone was counted a single time. The V gene is TRBV5-1, the J gene TRBJ1-2; 7 nucleotides line up with TRBD1. This CDR3 region has 18 residues. CDR1 SGHRS and CDR2 YFSETQ come from the germline V gene. After removal of 4 bases from V and 4 bases from J, the junction contained 19 bases not matched to a gene. This CDR3 is CASSNPGRGQGVGYGYTF. The CDR3 bases are TGCGCCAGCAGCAACCCAGGTCGGGGGCAGGGGGTCGGCTATGGCTACACCTTC.

The V gene is TRBV5-1, the J gene TRBJ1-2; D gene ambiguous. This CDR3 has 14 residues. V lost 0 bases, J lost 3 bases, and 9 bases lay in between. Germline V gives CDR1 SGHRS, CDR2 YFSETQ. The CDR3 spells CASSLGAEDYGYTF. The CDR3 region has the DNA TGCGCCAGCAGCTTGGGGGCAGAAGACTATGGCTACACCTTC.